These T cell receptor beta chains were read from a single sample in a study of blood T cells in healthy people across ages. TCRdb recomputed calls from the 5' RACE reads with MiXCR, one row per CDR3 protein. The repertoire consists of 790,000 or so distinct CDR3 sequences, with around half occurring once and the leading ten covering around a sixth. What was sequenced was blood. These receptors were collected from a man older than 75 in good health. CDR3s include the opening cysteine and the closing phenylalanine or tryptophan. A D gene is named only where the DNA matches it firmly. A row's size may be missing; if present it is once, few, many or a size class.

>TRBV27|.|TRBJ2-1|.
TGTGCCTCACTAGGGGCGGCCTACAATGAGCAGTTCTTC
CASLGAAYNEQFF
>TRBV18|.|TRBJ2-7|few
TGTGCCAGTCGTACTTCGAGCTCCTACGAGCAGTACTTC
CASRTSSSYEQYF
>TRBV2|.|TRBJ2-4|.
TGTGCCAGCAAGGGAGTCGGCCCGGAAATAGCCAAAAACATTCAGTACTTC
CASKGVGPEIAKNIQYF
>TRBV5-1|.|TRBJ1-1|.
TGCGCCAGCAGCCTCGAACAGAGGCGGGAGGCTTTCTTT
CASSLEQRREAFF
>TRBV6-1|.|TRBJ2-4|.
TGTGCCAGCAGTGATGGACGGGGGGCTGGCAAAAACATTCAGTACTTC
CASSDGRGAGKNIQYF
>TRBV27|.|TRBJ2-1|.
TGTGCCAGCATAACTCGCAGAGGAGGTAGGGTGGATGAACAGTTCTTC
CASITRRGGRVDEQFF
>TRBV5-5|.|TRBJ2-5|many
TGTGCCAGCAGCTTGGATTTCTCGTCACAAGAGACCCAGTACTTC
CASSLDFSSQETQYF
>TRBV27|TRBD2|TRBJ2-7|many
TGTGCCAGCAGTACGGCGGGAGAGCAATACGAGCAGTACTTC
CASSTAGEQYEQYF
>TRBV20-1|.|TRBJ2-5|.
TGCAGTCCCAAGGCCCTTAATGAAGAGACCCAGTACTTC
CSPKALNEETQYF
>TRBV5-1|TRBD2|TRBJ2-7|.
TGCGCCAGCAGCCCCGCAGTAGCGGGATACGAGCAGTACTTC
CASSPAVAGYEQYF
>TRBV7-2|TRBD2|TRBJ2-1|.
TGTGCCAGCAGCCGACCAATTAGCGGGACTTCCTACAATGAGCAGTTCTTC
CASSRPISGTSYNEQFF
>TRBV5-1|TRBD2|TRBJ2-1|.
TGCGCCAGCAGCTGGACTAGCGGGAGGGATAATGAGCAGTTCTTC
CASSWTSGRDNEQFF
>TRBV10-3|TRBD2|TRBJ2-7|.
TGTGCCATCAGCCCCGGACTTAGCGGGAGGCTGACCTCCTACGAGCAGTACTTC
CAISPGLSGRLTSYEQYF